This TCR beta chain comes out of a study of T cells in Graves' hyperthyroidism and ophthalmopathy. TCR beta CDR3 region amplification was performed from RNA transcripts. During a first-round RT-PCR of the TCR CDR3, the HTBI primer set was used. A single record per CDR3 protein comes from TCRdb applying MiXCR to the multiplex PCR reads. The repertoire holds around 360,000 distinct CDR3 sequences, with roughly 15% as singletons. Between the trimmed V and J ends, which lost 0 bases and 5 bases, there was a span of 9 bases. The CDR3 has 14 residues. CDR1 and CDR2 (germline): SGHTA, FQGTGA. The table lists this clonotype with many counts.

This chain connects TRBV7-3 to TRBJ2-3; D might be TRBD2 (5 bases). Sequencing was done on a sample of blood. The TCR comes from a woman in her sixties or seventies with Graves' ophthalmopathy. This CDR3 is CASSLTGGGDTQYF. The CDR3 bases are TGTGCCAGCAGCTTAACCGGAGGAGGAGATACGCAGTATTTT.